This T cell receptor beta chain was obtained from a study of Graves' ophthalmopathy and Graves' hyperthyroidism. This clonotype was seen repeatedly, ten times or more. RNA transcripts served as template for amplifying TCR beta CDR3 sequences. A first-round RT-PCR used HTBI primers, followed by a second-round multiplex PCR. TCRdb used MiXCR to reprocess the multiplex PCR reads, holding one entry per CDR3 protein. In the table there are approximately 480,000 distinct CDR3 sequences, 13% to 15% of which are singletons. Germline values: CDR1 KGHDR, CDR2 SFDVKD. After removal of 4 bases from V and 5 bases from J, the junction contained 5 bases not matched to a gene. The CDR3 contains 15 residues.

The clonotype comes from a woman aged 25 to 39 with Graves' ophthalmopathy. The chain carries TRBV24-1 and TRBJ2-2, with TRBD1 identical over 8 bases. The source material was blood. This CDR3 is CATSDMDRETGELFF. CDR3 coding DNA: TGTGCCACCAGTGACATGGACAGGGAAACCGGGGAGCTGTTTTTT.